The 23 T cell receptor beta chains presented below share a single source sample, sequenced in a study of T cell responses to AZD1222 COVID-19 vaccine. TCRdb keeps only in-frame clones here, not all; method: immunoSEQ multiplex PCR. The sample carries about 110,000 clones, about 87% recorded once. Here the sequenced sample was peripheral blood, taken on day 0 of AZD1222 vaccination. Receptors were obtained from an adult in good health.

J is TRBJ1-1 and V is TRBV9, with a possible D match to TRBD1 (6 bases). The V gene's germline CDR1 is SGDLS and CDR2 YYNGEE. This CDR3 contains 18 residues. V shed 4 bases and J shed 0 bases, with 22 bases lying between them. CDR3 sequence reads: CASSPHYGTRVMNTEAFF. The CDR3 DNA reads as TGTGCCAGCAGCCCCCATTATGGGACAAGGGTCATGAACACTGAAGCTTTCTTT.

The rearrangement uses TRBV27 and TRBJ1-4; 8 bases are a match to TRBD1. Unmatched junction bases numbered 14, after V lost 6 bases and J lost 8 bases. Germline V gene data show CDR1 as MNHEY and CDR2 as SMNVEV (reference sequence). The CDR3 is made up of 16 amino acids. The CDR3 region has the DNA TGTGCCAGCAGCCCGAGACCAGGGGGCGCGAGGGAAAAACTGTTTTTT. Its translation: CASSPRPGGAREKLFF.

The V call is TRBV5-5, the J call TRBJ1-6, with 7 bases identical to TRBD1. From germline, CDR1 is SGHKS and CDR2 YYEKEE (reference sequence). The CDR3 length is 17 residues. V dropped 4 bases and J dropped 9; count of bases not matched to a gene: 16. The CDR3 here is CASSPNRGGVSGSPLHF. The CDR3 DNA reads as TGTGCCAGCAGCCCGAACAGGGGCGGGGTTTCAGGTTCACCCCTCCACTTT. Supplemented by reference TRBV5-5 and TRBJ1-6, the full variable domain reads DAGVTQSPTHLIKTRGQQVTLRCSPISGHKSVSWYQQVLGQGPQFIFQYYEKEERGRGNFPDRFSARQFPNYSSELNVNALLLGDSALYLCASSPNRGGVSGSPLHFGNGTRLTVT.

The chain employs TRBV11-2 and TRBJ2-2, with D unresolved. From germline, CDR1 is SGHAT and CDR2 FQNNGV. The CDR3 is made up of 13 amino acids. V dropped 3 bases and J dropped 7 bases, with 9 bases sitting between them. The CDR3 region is CASSLTLDGELFF. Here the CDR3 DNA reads TGTGCCAGCAGCTTGACCCTGGACGGGGAGCTGTTTTTT.

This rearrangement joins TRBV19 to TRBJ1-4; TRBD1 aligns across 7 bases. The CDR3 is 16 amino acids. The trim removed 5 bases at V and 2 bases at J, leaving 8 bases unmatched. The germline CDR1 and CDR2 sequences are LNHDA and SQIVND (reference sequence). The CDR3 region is CASSGPRGHTNEKLFF. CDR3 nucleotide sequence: TGTGCCAGTAGTGGCCCGAGGGGGCATACTAATGAAAAACTGTTTTTT.

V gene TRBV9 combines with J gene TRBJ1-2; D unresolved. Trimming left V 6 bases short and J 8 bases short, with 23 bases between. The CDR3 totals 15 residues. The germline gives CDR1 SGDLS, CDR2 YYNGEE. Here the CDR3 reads CASTKADKTSIGYTF. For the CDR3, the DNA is TGTGCCAGCACAAAGGCTGACAAAACCTCTATAGGCTACACCTTC.

The CDR3 spells CASPKRGREIDTQYF. CDR3 bases: TGTGCCAGCCCCAAGCGGGGCAGGGAGATAGATACGCAGTATTTT. This chain links TRBV21-1 with TRBJ2-3; the table's TRBD2 call for D was not verified on the DNA. TRBV21-1 is a documented pseudogene. The CDR3 spans 15 residues.

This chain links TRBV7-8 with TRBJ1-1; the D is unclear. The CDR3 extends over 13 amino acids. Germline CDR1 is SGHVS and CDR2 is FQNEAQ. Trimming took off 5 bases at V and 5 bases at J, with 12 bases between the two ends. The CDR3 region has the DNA TGTGCCAGCAGCGTAAACCGGGGTACTGAAGCTTTCTTT. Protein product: CASSVNRGTEAFF.

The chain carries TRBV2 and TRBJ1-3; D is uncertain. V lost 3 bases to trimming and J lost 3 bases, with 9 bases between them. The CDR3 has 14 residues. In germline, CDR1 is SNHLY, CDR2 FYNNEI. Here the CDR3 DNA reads TGTGCCAGCAGTGAGGGCAGAAATGGAAACACCATATATTTT. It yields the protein CASSEGRNGNTIYF.

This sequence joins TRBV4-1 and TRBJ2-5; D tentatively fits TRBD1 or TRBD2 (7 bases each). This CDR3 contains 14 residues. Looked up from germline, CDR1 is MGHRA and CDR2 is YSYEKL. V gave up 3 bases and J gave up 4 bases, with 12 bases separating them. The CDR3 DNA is TGCGCCAGCAGCCAGGCAGGGGGGGGAGAGACCCAGTACTTC. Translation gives CASSQAGGGETQYF.

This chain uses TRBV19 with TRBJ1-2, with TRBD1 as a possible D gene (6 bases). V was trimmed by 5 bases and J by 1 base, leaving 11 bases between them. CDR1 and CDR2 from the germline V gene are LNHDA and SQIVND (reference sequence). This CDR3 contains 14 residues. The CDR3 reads CASSPEGGNYGYTF. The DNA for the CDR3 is TGTGCCAGTAGTCCAGAAGGGGGTAACTATGGCTACACCTTC.

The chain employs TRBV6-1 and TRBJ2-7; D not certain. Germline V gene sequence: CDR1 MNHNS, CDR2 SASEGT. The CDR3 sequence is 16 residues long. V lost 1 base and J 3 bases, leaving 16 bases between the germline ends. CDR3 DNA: TGTGCCAGCAGTGAAGAAGGCAGACCGTTGGTCTACGAGCAGTACTTC. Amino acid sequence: CASSEEGRPLVYEQYF.

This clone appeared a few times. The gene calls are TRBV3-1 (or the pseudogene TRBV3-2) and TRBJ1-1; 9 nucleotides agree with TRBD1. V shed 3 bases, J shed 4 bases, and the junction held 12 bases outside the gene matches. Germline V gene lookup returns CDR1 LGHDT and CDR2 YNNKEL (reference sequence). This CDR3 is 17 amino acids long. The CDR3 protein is CASSQSPGQGSSTEAFF. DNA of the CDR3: TGTGCCAGCAGCCAGAGCCCGGGACAGGGAAGTTCCACTGAAGCTTTCTTT.

The chain's CDR3 is CASSLASLSNQPQHF. The CDR3 nucleotides read TGTGCCAGCAGCTTGGCCTCCCTTAGCAATCAGCCCCAGCATTTT. The chain joins TRBV5-6 to TRBJ1-5; D gene unclear. In germline, CDR1 is SGHDT, CDR2 YYEEEE. The CDR3 sequence is 15 residues long. Trimming left V 0 bases short and J 0 bases short, with 7 bases between.

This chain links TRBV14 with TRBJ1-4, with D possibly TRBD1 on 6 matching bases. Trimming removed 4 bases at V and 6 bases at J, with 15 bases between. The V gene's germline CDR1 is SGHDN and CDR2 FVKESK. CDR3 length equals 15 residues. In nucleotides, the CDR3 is TGTGCCAGCAGCCGCGTCTCAGGGGCTTATGAAAAACTGTTTTTT. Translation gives CASSRVSGAYEKLFF.

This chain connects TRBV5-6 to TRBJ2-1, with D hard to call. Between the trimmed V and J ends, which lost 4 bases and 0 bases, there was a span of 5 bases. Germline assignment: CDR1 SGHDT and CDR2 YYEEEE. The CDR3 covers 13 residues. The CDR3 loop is CASSLTSYNEQFF. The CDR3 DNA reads TGTGCCAGCAGCCTTACCTCCTACAATGAGCAGTTCTTC.

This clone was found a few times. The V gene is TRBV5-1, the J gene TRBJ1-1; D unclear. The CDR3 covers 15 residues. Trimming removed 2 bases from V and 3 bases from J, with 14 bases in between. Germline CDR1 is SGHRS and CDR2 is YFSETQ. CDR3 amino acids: CASSLVVGRDTEAFF. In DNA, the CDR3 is TGCGCCAGCAGCTTAGTTGTCGGTCGGGACACTGAAGCTTTCTTT.

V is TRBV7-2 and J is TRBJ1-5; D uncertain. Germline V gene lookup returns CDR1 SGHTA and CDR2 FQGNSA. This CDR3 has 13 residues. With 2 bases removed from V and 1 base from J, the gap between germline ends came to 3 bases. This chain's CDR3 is CASSLRSNQPQHF. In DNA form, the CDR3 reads TGTGCCAGCAGCTTAAGGAGCAATCAGCCCCAGCATTTT.

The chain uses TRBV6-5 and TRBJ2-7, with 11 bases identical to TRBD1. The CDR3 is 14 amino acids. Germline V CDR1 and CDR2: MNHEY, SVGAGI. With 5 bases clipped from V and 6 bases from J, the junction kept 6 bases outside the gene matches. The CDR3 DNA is TGTGCCAGCAGTCTCTGGACAGGGGGCCGCGAGCAGTACTTC. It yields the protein CASSLWTGGREQYF.

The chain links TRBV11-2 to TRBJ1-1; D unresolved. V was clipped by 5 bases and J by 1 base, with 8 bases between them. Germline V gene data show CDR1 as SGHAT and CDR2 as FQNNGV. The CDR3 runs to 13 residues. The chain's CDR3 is CASSRSPNTEAFF. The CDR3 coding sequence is TGTGCCAGCAGCAGAAGCCCGAACACTGAAGCTTTCTTT.

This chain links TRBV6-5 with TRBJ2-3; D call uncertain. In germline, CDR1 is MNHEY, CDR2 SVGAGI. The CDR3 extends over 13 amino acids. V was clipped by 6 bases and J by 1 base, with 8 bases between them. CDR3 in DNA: TGTGCCAGCAGGACCCCGGGCACAGATACGCAGTATTTT. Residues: CASRTPGTDTQYF.

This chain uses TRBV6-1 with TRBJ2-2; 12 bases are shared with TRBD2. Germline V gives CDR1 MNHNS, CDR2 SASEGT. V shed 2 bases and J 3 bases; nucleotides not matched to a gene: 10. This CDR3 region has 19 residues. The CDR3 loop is CASSERGASGRVYTGELFF. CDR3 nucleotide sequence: TGTGCCAGCAGTGAAAGGGGGGCTAGCGGGAGGGTGTACACCGGGGAGCTGTTTTTT.

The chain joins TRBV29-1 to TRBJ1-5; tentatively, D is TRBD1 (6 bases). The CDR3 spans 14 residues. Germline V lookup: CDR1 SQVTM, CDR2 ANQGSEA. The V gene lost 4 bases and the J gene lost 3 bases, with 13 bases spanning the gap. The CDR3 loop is CSVGGAGFNQPQHF. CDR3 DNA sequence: TGCAGCGTTGGGGGGGCAGGCTTCAATCAGCCCCAGCATTTT.